One sample yielded the 21 T cell receptor gamma chains listed below, sequenced in a study of gamma-delta T cells after stem cell transplantation. TCRdb re-called the RT-PCR reads with CATT. The data show 3,000 to 4,500 gamma-chain clones, with under 5% seen just once and 20% to 25% held by the top ten. Sequencing input: gamma-delta T cells. The receptors here all came from a human donor. It is not recorded whose cells these are; they may come from a transplant donor.

By sample fraction, this clone is medium-sized. V is TRGV9 and J is TRGJ1 or TRGJ2. The CDR3 contains 12 residues. V was clipped by 3 bases and J by 10 bases; unmatched bases: 9. CDR1 and CDR2 (germline): GITISATS, ISYDGTV (reference sequence). The CDR3 DNA sequence: TGTGCCTTGTGGGAGTCGGAGAGGAAGAAACTCTTT. This encodes CALWESERKKLF.

Concerning this clone itself: The same CDR3 also results from other DNA sequences found in this sample. The rearrangement links TRGV9 to TRGJP. Looked up from germline, CDR1 is GITISATS and CDR2 is ISYDGTV (reference sequence). V trimming: 2 bases; J trimming: 4 bases; junction bases outside the gene matches: 5. The CDR3 covers 17 residues. The CDR3 region has the DNA TGTGCCTTGTGGGAGGACACCCAAGAGTTGGGCAAAAAAATCAAGGTATTT. Protein sequence: CALWEDTQELGKKIKVF.

This clone was counted a few times. The translation of this DNA and the TCRdb protein of a much larger clone differ at residue 2, probably owing to a read error; the protein shown here is translated from the DNA. Other DNA sequences of this sample code for an identical CDR3. The chain combines TRGV9 with TRGJP. The CDR3 spans 16 residues. Germline assignment: CDR1 GITISATS and CDR2 ISYDGTV (reference sequence). The CDR3 reads CTLWEVRELGKKIKVF. CDR3 DNA: TGTACCTTGTGGGAGGTCAGGGAGTTGGGCAAAAAAATCAAGGTATTT.

The CDR3: CALWEPLGQLGKKIKVF. The CDR3 DNA reads as TGTGCCTTGTGGGAGCCCCTGGGGCAGTTGGGCAAAAAAATCAAGGTATTT. The V call is TRGV9, the J call TRGJP. The V gene end was trimmed by 3 bases and the J gene end by 8 bases; junction bases not matched to a gene: 10. Germline V gives CDR1 GITISATS, CDR2 ISYDGTV (reference sequence). CDR3 length: 17 amino acids.

By sample fraction, this clone is large. Other DNA sequences in the sample encode the same CDR3. V gene TRGV9 combines with J gene TRGJ1 or TRGJ2. Germline-derived CDR1 and CDR2 are GITISATS and ISYDGTV (reference sequence). J lost 12 bases, V lost 4 bases, and 9 bases had no gene match. The CDR3 length is 11 residues. The CDR3 DNA reads TGTGCCTTGTGGGAAAAAGCGGGGAAACTCTTT. It translates to CALWEKAGKLF.

Within the sample, this clone is medium-sized. The chain links TRGV9 to TRGJ1 or TRGJ2. Germline V lookup: CDR1 GITISATS, CDR2 ISYDGTV (reference sequence). The CDR3 has 9 residues. V lost 1 base, J lost 15 bases, and 3 bases stayed unmatched. CDR3 protein: CALWEVGLF. The DNA of the CDR3 is TGTGCCTTGTGGGAGGTAGGACTCTTT.

This clone is medium-sized. The chain uses TRGV2 and TRGJ1 or TRGJ2. The V gene's germline CDR1 is EGSNGY and CDR2 YDSYNSKV. V lost 0 bases and J lost 5; bases outside the gene matches: 4. The CDR3 is made up of 13 amino acids. CDR3: CATWDGRHYKKLF. The CDR3 DNA follows: TGTGCCACCTGGGACGGGCGGCATTATAAGAAACTCTTT.

The chain uses TRGV9 and TRGJP1. V gave up 4 bases and J gave up 0 bases; unmatched junction bases: 11. The CDR3 extends over 17 amino acids. Germline lookup yields CDR1 GITISATS and CDR2 ISYDGTV (reference sequence). The DNA for the CDR3 is TGTGCCTTGTGGGACCGTGTGAGGAATACCACTGGTTGGTTCAAGATATTT. Its protein product is CALWDRVRNTTGWFKIF.

Comment on this clone: Other DNA sequences in the same sample also yield this CDR3. The CDR3 loop is CALWEALQELGKKIKVF. The CDR3, as DNA: TGTGCCTTGTGGGAGGCACTACAAGAGTTGGGCAAAAAAATCAAGGTATTT. V is TRGV9 and J is TRGJP. J lost 4 bases, V lost 2 bases, and 5 bases had no gene match. This CDR3 contains 17 residues. Per germline, CDR1 GITISATS and CDR2 ISYDGTV (reference sequence).

Of note for this clone: The same CDR3 arises from other DNA sequences in this sample as well. This chain joins TRGV2 and TRGJP1. CDR3 size: 14 residues. Germline values: CDR1 EGSNGY, CDR2 YDSYNSKV. V was pared by 1 base and J by 5 bases, with 4 bases of the junction left unmatched. For the CDR3, the DNA is TGTGCCACCTGGGACGGCCTTACTGGTTGGTTCAAGATATTT. Protein: CATWDGLTGWFKIF.

This clone was observed a few times. This sequence joins TRGV9 and TRGJP. The CDR3 is made up of 18 amino acids. Germline values: CDR1 GITISATS, CDR2 ISYDGTV (reference sequence). The trim removed 3 bases at V and 7 bases at J, leaving 12 bases unmatched. The CDR3 reads CALWETKGLELGKKIKVF. CDR3 DNA: TGTGCCTTGTGGGAGACGAAGGGATTGGAGTTGGGCAAAAAAATCAAGGTATTT.

This clone is categorized as medium-sized (0.01 to 0.1%). This rearrangement joins TRGV3 to TRGJP2. CDR1 and CDR2 from the germline V gene are VTNTFY and YDVSTARD (reference sequence). V dropped 2 bases and J dropped 4; count of bases not matched to a gene: 1. The CDR3 totals 13 residues. CDR3 sequence: CATWDTSDWIKTF. The CDR3, as DNA: TGTGCCACCTGGGACACTAGTGATTGGATCAAGACGTTT.

This clone came up a few times. V usage is TRGV9 and J usage is TRGJP. V was pared by 3 bases and J by 8 bases, with 10 bases of the junction left unmatched. Germline V gene data show CDR1 as GITISATS and CDR2 as ISYDGTV (reference sequence). This CDR3 is built from 17 residues. The CDR3 reads CALWEIREKLGKKIKVF. CDR3 DNA: TGTGCCTTGTGGGAGATAAGGGAAAAGTTGGGCAAAAAAATCAAGGTATTT.

In its sample, this clone ranks as large. The same CDR3 is also encoded by other DNA sequences in this sample. The V gene is TRGV9, the J gene TRGJ1 or TRGJ2. This CDR3 spans 9 amino acids. The germline V gene has CDR1 GITISATS and CDR2 ISYDGTV (reference sequence). With 0 bases clipped from V and 16 bases from J, the junction kept 3 bases outside the gene matches. This CDR3 reads CALWEVHLF. The CDR3 nucleotides read TGTGCCTTGTGGGAGGTGCACCTCTTT.

This clone is categorized as medium-sized. The chain links TRGV9 to TRGJ1 or TRGJ2. CDR1 is GITISATS, CDR2 ISYDGTV, per germline (reference sequence). Trimming at V came to 2 bases and at J to 0 bases, leaving 4 bases not matched to a gene. The CDR3 covers 14 residues. In DNA, the CDR3 is TGTGCCTTGTGGGAGGGGGCGAATTATTATAAGAAACTCTTT. It specifies CALWEGANYYKKLF.

This clone is large (0.1 to 1%) within its sample. This CDR3 is also generated by other DNA sequences in the sample. The rearrangement uses TRGV3 and TRGJ1 or TRGJ2. There are 9 residues in the CDR3. Per the germline V gene, CDR1 is VTNTFY and CDR2 is YDVSTARD (reference sequence). V lost 8 bases to trimming and J lost 8 bases; unmatched junction nucleotides: 3. Here the CDR3 reads CATSHKKLF. The CDR3 DNA reads TGTGCCACCTCCCATAAGAAACTCTTT.

Sample share makes this clone medium-sized. This chain joins TRGV9 and TRGJP. The CDR3 covers 15 residues. V lost 3 bases to trimming and J lost 9 bases; unmatched junction nucleotides: 5. From germline, CDR1 is GITISATS and CDR2 ISYDGTV (reference sequence). CDR3 in DNA: TGTGCCTTGTGGGAGCGCCGGTTGGGCAAAAAAATCAAGGTATTT. Translating gives CALWERRLGKKIKVF.

This clone has a handful of counts. Given a much more abundant clone one base away, this may be a read error. V is TRGV9 and J is TRGJP. V lost 4 bases, J lost 4 bases, and 4 bases stayed unmatched. CDR3 length: 16 amino acids. Per germline, CDR1 GITISATS and CDR2 ISYDGTV (reference sequence). For the CDR3, the DNA is TGTGCCTTGTGGGATGCTCAAGAGTTGGGCAAAAAAATCAAGGTATTT. As protein: CALWDAQELGKKIKVF.

For this clone: This could be a read error, since a much larger clone is one nucleotide away. The V and J genes are TRGV9 and TRGJP. The CDR3 totals 19 residues. Germline V gene lookup returns CDR1 GITISATS and CDR2 ISYDGTV (reference sequence). CDR3 DNA: TGTGCCTTGCGGGAGGTATCTGTGCGGAAAGAGTTGGGCAAAAAAATCAAGGTATTT. Translation: CALREVSVRKELGKKIKVF.

Points on this clone: This same CDR3 is encoded by further DNA sequences in the sample. The rearrangement uses TRGV9 and TRGJ1 or TRGJ2. The CDR3 totals 11 residues. Germline values: CDR1 GITISATS, CDR2 ISYDGTV (reference sequence). Germline trimming cut 10 bases from V and 13 bases from J; bases unmatched to any gene: 16. The CDR3 DNA is TGTGCCTTCCACCGGGGTAAGATCAAACTCTTT. It translates to CAFHRGKIKLF.

This clone was counted between two and nine times. The chain has TRGV9 and TRGJP. This CDR3 region has 16 residues. V lost 1 base to trimming and J lost 8 bases; unmatched junction nucleotides: 5. The V gene's germline CDR1 is GITISATS and CDR2 ISYDGTV (reference sequence). The CDR3 is CALWEVGKLGKKIKVF. The CDR3 nucleotides are TGTGCCTTGTGGGAGGTCGGTAAGTTGGGCAAAAAAATCAAGGTATTT.